Following are 10 T cell receptor beta chains from one sample sequenced in a study of blood T cells in healthy people across ages. Using a J-beta primer mix together with a sample-barcoded 5' primer, a second PCR was run for about 7 to 12 cycles. In TCRdb, the 5' RACE reads were re-called with MiXCR into one record per CDR3 protein. In the table there are roughly 1,700,000 distinct CDR3 sequences, roughly 28% of which are singletons. The source material was blood. Receptors originate from a woman aged 25 to 39 in good health.

The V gene is TRBV7-9, the J gene TRBJ2-7, with a weak D call TRBD2 (6 bases). Germline CDR1 SEHNR, CDR2 FQNEAQ (reference sequence). Trimming shortened V by 5 bases and J by 3 bases, and 11 bases separated the two germline ends. This CDR3 region has 13 residues. CDR3 loop: CASSMTAGYEQYF. As DNA, the CDR3 is TGTGCCAGCAGCATGACAGCGGGCTACGAGCAGTACTTC.

The chain carries TRBV30 and TRBJ1-2; the D is unclear. Trimming pared 3 bases from V and 3 bases from J, leaving 11 bases between. CDR3 length: 13 residues. CDR1 GTSNPN and CDR2 SVGIG come from the germline V gene (reference sequence). This chain's CDR3 is CAWRKWQDYGYTF. CDR3 nucleotides: TGTGCCTGGAGGAAGTGGCAGGACTATGGCTACACCTTC.

A remark on this clonotype: The junction shows a germline mismatch at one end, possibly a read error. The V call is TRBV24-1, the J call TRBJ2-1, with 10 bases matching TRBD1. Germline CDR1 reads KGHDR; CDR2 reads SFDVKD. The CDR3 contains 16 residues. This CDR3 is CATSDTRTGGGHEQLF. The CDR3 DNA follows: TGTGCCACCAGTGACACAAGGACAGGGGGTGGACATGAGCAGTTATTC.

This clonotype has ten or more counts. This chain connects TRBV9 to TRBJ2-7; a weak D match, TRBD1 (6 bases). The germline V gene has CDR1 SGDLS and CDR2 YYNGEE. This CDR3 contains 14 residues. Trimming took 0 bases from V and 6 from J, leaving 13 bases between them. CDR3 region: CASSVEDSFSEQYF. The CDR3, as DNA: TGTGCCAGCAGCGTAGAGGACAGTTTCTCCGAGCAGTACTTC.

This clonotype was seen at least ten times. The chain employs TRBV20-1 and TRBJ2-7, with D possibly TRBD2 on 6 matching bases. CDR3 length: 12 amino acids. The germline gives CDR1 DFQATT, CDR2 SNEGSKA (reference sequence). V lost 3 bases to trimming and J lost 5 bases, with 11 bases between them. The CDR3, as DNA: TGCAGTGCTAGCGGGAGCCCCCACGAGCAGTACTTC. Translation: CSASGSPHEQYF.

Notes on this clonotype: Relative to the germline gene, one junction end is altered; a read error may explain this. The chain employs TRBV7-2 and TRBJ2-2, with D possibly matching TRBD2 (5 bases). The germline V gene encodes CDR1 SGHTA and CDR2 FQGNSA. The length of the CDR3 is 14 residues. The CDR3 DNA sequence: TGTGCCAGCAGCTCCTGGACGAACACCGGGGAGCGGTTTTTT. It encodes CASSSWTNTGERFF.

Worth noting for this clonotype: Since a much larger clone is just one base distant, this may be a read error. This chain connects TRBV15 to TRBJ2-7, with D perhaps given as TRBD1 or TRBD2 (5 bases each). CDR1 and CDR2 from the germline V gene are LNHNV and YYDKDF (reference sequence). This CDR3 region has 17 residues. For the CDR3, the DNA is TGTGCCACCAGCAGAGCAGTACGAGGGGCTAAGTCCTACGAGCGGTACTTC. Residues: CATSRAVRGAKSYERYF.

This clonotype has only a few counts. The chain uses TRBV5-1 and TRBJ2-5; D ambiguous. The DNA end lines up better with TRBJ2-7; the J call may be wrong. The CDR3 consists of 15 residues. Germline V gene data show CDR1 as SGHRS and CDR2 as YFSETQ. The CDR3 sequence: CASSLEASIEPEQYF. The CDR3 bases are TGCGCCAGCAGCTTGGAGGCCTCAATCGAACCCGAGCAGTACTTC.

This clonotype was detected many times. The rearrangement links TRBV12-3 or TRBV12-4 to TRBJ2-1, with a tentative D call TRBD2 (6 bases). V lost 6 bases and J lost 5, with 14 bases in between. The CDR3 loop spans 14 amino acids. The chain's CDR3 is CASSPQLANNEQFF. The CDR3 DNA is TGTGCCAGCAGCCCGCAGCTAGCGAACAATGAGCAGTTCTTC.

This clonotype was picked up a small number of times. J is TRBJ1-2 and V is TRBV7-2, with D perhaps TRBD1 (5 bases). Germline values: CDR1 SGHTA, CDR2 FQGNSA. This CDR3 region has 13 residues. The V end lost 5 bases, the J end lost 3 bases, and 10 bases lay between the germline ends. The CDR3 coding sequence is TGTGCCAGCAGCCCCGGGACCCACTATGGCTACACCTTC. The encoded protein is CASSPGTHYGYTF.